What follows are 7 T cell receptor beta chains derived from one specimen sequenced in a study of shared clonotypes between healthy human individuals. The protocol was immunoSEQ multiplex PCR, while the TCRdb copy is restricted to in-frame clones and leaves out a portion. This table holds 2 million to 2.5 million clones, less than 95% found once. Sequencing was carried out using naive CD4+ T cells from PBMCs. Subset in this sample: CD45RA+ positively selected. Source of these receptors: a man younger than 35 in good health. Some clones in this sample may be carry-over from other donors' samples.

The chain has TRBV5-1 and TRBJ1-5; no firm D call. With 2 bases removed from V and 0 bases from J, the gap between germline ends came to 6 bases. The CDR3 has 14 residues. From germline, CDR1 is SGHRS and CDR2 YFSETQ. CDR3 DNA sequence: TGCGCCAGCAGCTTAGAGCCTAGCAATCAGCCCCAGCATTTT. It is translated as CASSLEPSNQPQHF. The full variable domain, rest sourced from reference TRBV5-1 and TRBJ1-5, is KAGVTQTPRYLIKTRGQQVTLSCSPISGHRSVSWYQQTPGQGLQFLFEYFSETQRNKGNFPGRFSGRQFSNSRSEMNVSTLELGDSALYLCASSLEPSNQPQHFGDGTRLSIL.

The chain is built from TRBV27 and TRBJ2-7, with D possibly being TRBD1 (5 bases). Trimming pared 2 bases from V and 5 bases from J, leaving 16 bases between. Germline CDR1 reads MNHEY; CDR2 reads SMNVEV (reference sequence). This CDR3 is 15 amino acids long. DNA for the CDR3: TGTGCCAGCAGTTTACCTGGTGCGCAGGGTCACGAGCAGTACTTC. This codes for CASSLPGAQGHEQYF.

This chain links TRBV18 with TRBJ2-3, with 9 bases lining up with TRBD2. The CDR3 has 15 amino acids. Germline lookup yields CDR1 KGHSH and CDR2 LQKENI. Trimming took 1 base from V and 4 from J; bases not matched to a gene: 3. The CDR3 DNA is TGTGCCAGCTCACCACTAGCGGGAGCACCAGATACGCAGTATTTT. Residues: CASSPLAGAPDTQYF.

Turning to this clone: Other DNA variants within this sample encode the same CDR3. The rearrangement joins TRBV6-1 to TRBJ2-5; perhaps TRBD2 as D (5 bases). The germline V gene has CDR1 MNHNS and CDR2 SASEGT. Trimming took off 1 base at V and 2 bases at J, with 5 bases between the two ends. This CDR3 is built from 13 residues. The CDR3 DNA sequence: TGTGCCAGCAGTGAAGGGACTCAAGAGACCCAGTACTTC. Protein sequence: CASSEGTQETQYF.

The chain uses TRBV2 and TRBJ2-4, with unresolved D. The CDR3 has 14 amino acids. Germline V gene lookup returns CDR1 SNHLY and CDR2 FYNNEI. V was cut by 3 bases and J by 1 base, with 7 bases left in between. The DNA of the CDR3 is TGTGCCAGCAGTGAGGGGTTTGCCAAAAACATTCAGTACTTC. This sequence encodes CASSEGFAKNIQYF.

This chain joins TRBV5-4 and TRBJ2-7; tentative D call: TRBD2 (5 bases). From germline, CDR1 is SGHNT and CDR2 YYREEE (reference sequence). V lost 4 bases and J lost 6, with 14 bases in between. The CDR3 contains 13 residues. CDR3 DNA sequence: TGTGCCAGCAGCCAAGGAGGCGTGCCCGAGCAGTACTTC. Translated, it gives CASSQGGVPEQYF.

In this sample, this clone turned up once. The gene calls are TRBV2 and TRBJ1-1, with D perhaps TRBD1 (5 bases). The ends were cut back, 2 bases at V and 0 bases at J, with 10 bases in the middle. From germline, CDR1 is SNHLY and CDR2 FYNNEI. The CDR3 extends over 15 amino acids. Here the CDR3 DNA reads TGTGCCAGCAGTGAATTGGGGGTCATGAACACTGAAGCTTTCTTT. Translation: CASSELGVMNTEAFF.